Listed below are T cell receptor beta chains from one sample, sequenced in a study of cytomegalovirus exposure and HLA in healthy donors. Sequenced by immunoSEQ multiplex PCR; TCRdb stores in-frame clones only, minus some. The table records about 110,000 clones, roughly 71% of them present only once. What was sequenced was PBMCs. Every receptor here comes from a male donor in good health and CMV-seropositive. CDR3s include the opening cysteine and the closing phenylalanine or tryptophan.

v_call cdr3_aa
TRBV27 CASRGTGVYGYTF
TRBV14 CASSARVSVEQYF
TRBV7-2 CASSLGGAPNEKLFF
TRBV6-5 CASNSRTGRYEQYF
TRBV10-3 CAISVGAGTYEQYF
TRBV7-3 CASSLTGGIQQYF
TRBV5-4 CASSDNNYGYTF
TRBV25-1 CASSVGLAGVEQYF
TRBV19 CASSIVNSNQPQHF
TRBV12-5 CASGLVTERLLPYNEQFF
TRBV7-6 CASSPIGQGGTEAFF
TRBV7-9 CASSWSYEQYF
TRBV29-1 CSVEGRALAPSGYTF
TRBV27 CASSLEGFGQYF
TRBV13 CASSLGPRSAYF
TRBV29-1 CSVGDSGGPFNIQYF
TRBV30 CAWKEAGTSFNEQYF
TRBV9 CASSVVSGSNTF
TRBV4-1 CASSQDTQGNCPLHF
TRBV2 CASRTSERVMNTEAFF
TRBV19 CASRDSHNQPQHF
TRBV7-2 CASSLVRSYEQYF
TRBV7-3 CASSWDIGETQYF
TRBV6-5 CASSPMQGTEAFF
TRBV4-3 CASSRGDRLDGNTIYF
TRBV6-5 CASSYWTESNSPLHF
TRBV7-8 CASSHLVGGAGNTIYF
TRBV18 CASSPGAPNTEAFF
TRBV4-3 CASSQAMAGGAGELFF
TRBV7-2 CASSLSSGGSTDTQYF
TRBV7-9 CASSLKNIARAGEKLFF
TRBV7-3 CASSLISRSPRVPYNEQFF
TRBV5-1 CASSHSPGQAPYGYTF
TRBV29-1 CSPTEVEAFF
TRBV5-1 CASSPPSGSEQFF
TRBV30 CAWSVPDYYGYPF
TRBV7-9 CASSLGRQDVEGYTF